The 28 T cell receptor beta chains below were found in one sample sequenced in a study of T cell repertoires in cytomegalovirus infection. TCRdb redid the calling of the reads with MiXCR, one entry per CDR3 protein. The sample carries more than 650,000 distinct CDR3 sequences, roughly a third recorded once. The source material was PBMCs. Every receptor here comes from a human donor in good health (CMV status not recorded). Some clones in this sample may be carry-over from other donors' samples.

This clonotype was found a few times. J is TRBJ1-2 and V is TRBV6-1, with TRBD1 identical over 9 bases. Unmatched junction bases numbered 10, after V lost 5 bases and J lost 3 bases. This CDR3 has 16 amino acids. CDR1 is MNHNS, CDR2 SASEGT, per germline. The CDR3 here is CASSPGTGRGYYGYTF. DNA for the CDR3: TGTGCCAGCAGTCCGGGGACAGGGAGGGGATACTATGGCTACACCTTC.

CDR3 protein: CASSEMTGGGYTF. CDR3 DNA sequence: TGTGCCAGCAGTGAAATGACAGGGGGCGGCTACACCTTC. The gene calls are TRBV6-1 and TRBJ1-2, with 10 bases aligning to TRBD1. This CDR3 comprises 13 residues. V shed 2 bases and J 8 bases; nucleotides not matched to a gene: 2. CDR1 and CDR2 from the germline V gene are MNHNS and SASEGT.

This clonotype occurred a few times. The chain links TRBV12-3 or TRBV12-4 to TRBJ2-3, with TRBD1 as a possible D gene (6 bases). There are 15 residues in the CDR3. Trimming removed 5 bases at V and 1 base at J, with 13 bases between. The CDR3 reads CASSLLGAGTDTQYF. The CDR3 DNA follows: TGTGCCAGCAGTCTCCTGGGGGCGGGCACAGATACGCAGTATTTT.

The genes are TRBV10-3 and TRBJ1-1; D is unresolved. Between the trimmed V and J ends, which lost 2 bases and 8 bases, there was a span of 12 bases. The CDR3 totals 13 residues. CDR1 is ENHRY and CDR2 is SYGVKD in the germline V gene. The CDR3 coding sequence is TGTGCCATCAGTGAGGCAGGCCGAGGGGAAGCTTTCTTT. This sequence encodes CAISEAGRGEAFF.

The chain employs TRBV5-6 and TRBJ2-7, with 7 bases matching TRBD2. The CDR3 runs to 19 residues. CDR1 is SGHDT and CDR2 is YYEEEE in the germline V gene. V trimming: 5 bases; J trimming: 7 bases; junction bases outside the gene matches: 27. The CDR3 spells CASSIGQLSPGGRPREQYF. As DNA, the CDR3 is TGTGCCAGCAGTATCGGACAACTCTCCCCGGGGGGACGACCGAGGGAGCAGTACTTC.

This clonotype appeared a few times. This sequence joins TRBV20-1 and TRBJ1-2, with TRBD1 as a possible D gene (5 bases). Germline V gene sequence: CDR1 DFQATT, CDR2 SNEGSKA (reference sequence). CDR3 length equals 14 residues. Deletions cut 3 bases from V and 1 base from J, with 12 bases between. The CDR3 loop is CSASPGGINYGYTF. DNA for the CDR3: TGCAGTGCTAGCCCCGGGGGGATTAACTATGGCTACACCTTC.

This clonotype came up a few times. The chain employs TRBV7-8 and TRBJ2-3; perhaps TRBD2 as D (5 bases). The CDR3 length is 15 residues. The V and J ends lost 4 bases and 3 bases respectively, with 14 bases between them. CDR1 is SGHVS and CDR2 is FQNEAQ in the germline V gene. CDR3 residues: CASSSGNRGTDTQYF. In nucleotides, the CDR3 is TGTGCCAGCAGCTCGGGAAATCGTGGTACAGATACGCAGTATTTT.

The chain recombines TRBV11-2 with TRBJ2-3; D is possibly TRBD2 (6 bases). This CDR3 comprises 14 residues. V was shortened by 5 bases and J by 6 bases, with 15 bases between the two germline ends. The germline CDR1 and CDR2 sequences are SGHAT and FQNNGV. The CDR3 sequence: CASSPGDSRDTQYF. CDR3 nucleotides: TGTGCCAGCAGCCCGGGGGACTCCAGGGATACGCAGTATTTT.

The chain is built from TRBV10-3 and TRBJ2-7; 7 nucleotides match TRBD2. CDR3 length: 16 amino acids. Germline CDR1 is ENHRY and CDR2 is SYGVKD. Trimming removed 3 bases from V and 4 bases from J; junction bases left unmatched: 12. In DNA, the CDR3 is TGTGCCATCAGTGACCCGGGTGGCGGGAGAGGGTACGAGCAGTACTTC. It encodes CAISDPGGGRGYEQYF.

The gene calls are TRBV7-8 and TRBJ1-2, with TRBD1 identical over 7 bases. The V segment lost 0 bases and the J segment 7 bases; nucleotides outside the gene matches: 5. The CDR3 has 14 residues. Germline V gene lookup returns CDR1 SGHVS and CDR2 FQNEAQ. CDR3 nucleotides: TGTGCCAGCAGCTTAGCGACAGGGACTGGTGGCTACACCTTC. Its protein is CASSLATGTGGYTF. Drawing the rest from reference TRBV7-8 and TRBJ1-2, the complete variable domain is GAGVSQSPRYKVAKRGQDVALRCDPISGHVSLFWYQQALGQGPEFLTYFQNEAQLDKSGLPSDRFFAERPEGSVSTLKIQRTQQEDSAVYLCASSLATGTGGYTFGSGTRLTVV.

This sequence joins TRBV7-8 and TRBJ2-1; a weak D match, TRBD2 (6 bases). This CDR3 spans 21 amino acids. Trimming shortened V by 0 bases and J by 0 bases, and 24 bases separated the two germline ends. CDR1 SGHVS and CDR2 FQNEAQ come from the germline V gene. CDR3 sequence reads: CASSLAVVAAPRASSYNEQFF. CDR3 DNA sequence: TGTGCCAGCAGCTTAGCGGTGGTAGCGGCCCCAAGGGCCAGCTCCTACAATGAGCAGTTCTTC.

Concerning this clonotype: A much larger clone is a single base away; this may be a read error. V and J are TRBV28 and TRBJ2-2, with D uncertain. The length of the CDR3 is 14 residues. Germline values: CDR1 MDHEN, CDR2 SYDVKM. Trimming took off 6 bases at V and 1 base at J, with 9 bases between the two ends. The CDR3 is CASSFVLNTGELFF. CDR3 DNA sequence: TGTGCCAGCAGCTTTGTCCTGAACACCGGGGAGCTGTTTTTT.

There are a few counts of this clonotype. The J gene is TRBJ2-2, the V gene TRBV19; maybe TRBD1 (5 bases). CDR1 and CDR2 from the germline V gene are LNHDA and SQIVND (reference sequence). The CDR3 spans 14 residues. With 5 bases removed from V and 1 base from J, the gap between germline ends came to 8 bases. DNA for the CDR3: TGTGCCAGTAGTGTAAGGGGGAACACCGGGGAGCTGTTTTTT. Translation: CASSVRGNTGELFF.

The chain carries TRBV7-8 and TRBJ2-4; no firm D call. CDR3 length equals 14 residues. CDR1 and CDR2 (germline): SGHVS, FQNEAQ. The V end lost 1 base, the J end lost 5 bases, and 9 bases lay between the germline ends. The CDR3 region is CASSLVGFENIQYF. In DNA, the CDR3 is TGTGCCAGCAGCTTAGTAGGGTTTGAAAACATTCAGTACTTC. The variable domain in full, completed from reference TRBV7-8 and TRBJ2-4, reads GAGVSQSPRYKVAKRGQDVALRCDPISGHVSLFWYQQALGQGPEFLTYFQNEAQLDKSGLPSDRFFAERPEGSVSTLKIQRTQQEDSAVYLCASSLVGFENIQYFGAGTRLSVL.

This clonotype was detected only a few times. The chain joins TRBV29-1 to TRBJ2-6, with a possible D match to TRBD1 (5 bases). Per the germline V gene, CDR1 is SQVTM and CDR2 is ANQGSEA. The CDR3 is made up of 15 amino acids. The germline V and J ends were trimmed by 5 bases and 2 bases, with 13 bases remaining between them. CDR3 protein: CSVLEQVAGANVLTF. DNA for the CDR3: TGCAGCGTTCTCGAACAGGTTGCTGGGGCCAACGTCCTGACTTTC.

Comments on this clonotype: A read error is likely, as this CDR3 ends without the conserved phenylalanine or tryptophan. The chain employs TRBV25-1 and TRBJ1-2; TRBD1 aligns across 7 bases. The CDR3 consists of 14 residues. The V segment lost 3 bases and the J segment 5 bases; nucleotides outside the gene matches: 6. Germline values: CDR1 MGHDK, CDR2 SYGVNS. The CDR3, as DNA: TGTGCCAGCAGTGACCTGGGACAGCTTTATGGCTACACCTGC. Amino acid sequence: CASSDLGQLYGYTC.

The V call is TRBV12-3 or TRBV12-4, the J call TRBJ2-2, with a possible D match to TRBD1 (6 bases). The CDR3 covers 16 residues. Trimming pared 4 bases from V and 1 base from J, leaving 13 bases between. CDR3 in amino acids: CASSSQGSLNTGELFF. CDR3 coding DNA: TGTGCCAGCAGTTCCCAGGGGTCTCTGAACACCGGGGAGCTGTTTTTT.

This clonotype appeared many times. The chain employs TRBV4-1 and TRBJ1-2; TRBD1 aligns across 8 bases. CDR1 is MGHRA and CDR2 is YSYEKL in the germline V gene. After removal of 0 bases from V and 5 bases from J, the junction contained 17 bases not matched to a gene. This CDR3 is 19 amino acids long. The CDR3 loop reads CASSQEQSIRTGNFYGYTF. DNA for the CDR3: TGCGCCAGCAGCCAAGAGCAGTCGATTCGGACAGGGAACTTTTATGGCTACACCTTC.

This clonotype was detected ten times or more. The V gene is TRBV11-2, the J gene TRBJ1-2, with D uncertain. The germline V gene encodes CDR1 SGHAT and CDR2 FQNNGV. V lost 5 bases and J lost 1, with 5 bases in between. This CDR3 is built from 12 residues. CDR3 in amino acids: CASSLYNYGYTF. The CDR3 DNA is TGTGCCAGCAGCCTGTATAACTATGGCTACACCTTC.

There are a few counts of this clonotype. V and J are TRBV6-2 or TRBV6-3 and TRBJ1-2; no clear D. Trimming removed 9 bases from V and 2 bases from J, with 13 bases in between. CDR1 and CDR2 from the germline V gene are MNHEY and SVGEGT. This CDR3 contains 13 residues. CDR3 protein: CASLPGLNYGYTF. CDR3 nucleotide sequence: TGTGCCAGTCTTCCGGGCCTCAACTATGGCTACACCTTC.

In its sample, this clonotype was seen a few times. This chain links TRBV28 with TRBJ2-1; D remains ambiguous. The CDR3 runs 15 residues. Germline CDR1 and CDR2: MDHEN and SYDVKM. V shed 7 bases and J shed 2 bases, with 15 bases lying between them. CDR3 in amino acids: CASILTAVPYNEQFF. Here the CDR3 DNA reads TGTGCCAGCATTCTTACAGCTGTCCCCTACAATGAGCAGTTCTTC.

The sample holds a few counts of this clonotype. The rearrangement links TRBV10-3 to TRBJ1-6; no clear D. The V end lost 7 bases, the J end lost 8 bases, and 12 bases lay between the germline ends. CDR3 length: 13 amino acids. Germline V gene sequence: CDR1 ENHRY, CDR2 SYGVKD. The CDR3 loop reads CAINGVGDSPLHF. The CDR3 nucleotides read TGTGCCATCAATGGGGTCGGGGATTCACCCCTCCACTTT.

This clonotype was seen more than once but under ten times. V usage is TRBV19 and J usage is TRBJ2-6; D is uncertain. From germline, CDR1 is LNHDA and CDR2 SQIVND (reference sequence). Trimming took off 7 bases at V and 0 bases at J, with 10 bases between the two ends. The CDR3 sequence is 15 residues long. The chain's CDR3 is CASNYGPSGANVLTF. In DNA form, the CDR3 reads TGTGCCAGTAACTATGGACCCTCTGGGGCCAACGTCCTGACTTTC. The complete variable domain, with remaining parts taken from reference TRBV19 and TRBJ2-6, reads DGGITQSPKYLFRKEGQNVTLSCEQNLNHDAMYWYRQDPGQGLRLIYYSQIVNDFQKGDIAEGYSVSREKKESFPLTVTSAQKNPTAFYLCASNYGPSGANVLTFGAGSRLTVL.

Written as DNA, the CDR3 is TGTGCCAGCACTATAGGACTAGCATTTGCCGGGGAGCTGTTTTTT. Translated: CASTIGLAFAGELFF. The rearrangement uses TRBV11-2 and TRBJ2-2; 8 bases agree with TRBD2. The germline V gene has CDR1 SGHAT and CDR2 FQNNGV. The CDR3 consists of 15 residues. V dropped 7 bases and J dropped 6; count of bases not matched to a gene: 10.

This clonotype turned up a few times. The rearrangement links TRBV20-1 to TRBJ1-1, with TRBD1 matching over 10 bases. The CDR3 sequence is 14 residues long. Germline V gene data show CDR1 as DFQATT and CDR2 as SNEGSKA (reference sequence). Losses at the gene ends were 6 bases for V and 1 base for J; bases not matched to a gene: 5. The DNA of the CDR3 is TGCAGTGCAACCGGGACAGGGGAGAACACTGAAGCTTTCTTT. Protein sequence: CSATGTGENTEAFF.

The gene calls are TRBV28 and TRBJ2-7; maybe TRBD1 (5 bases). Trimming took 4 bases from V and 0 from J, leaving 13 bases between them. CDR3 size: 15 residues. Germline-derived CDR1 and CDR2 are MDHEN and SYDVKM. The CDR3 nucleotides read TGTGCCAGCAGTTACAGGTTCGTTGCCTCCTACGAGCAGTACTTC. This translates into CASSYRFVASYEQYF.

V and J are TRBV5-1 and TRBJ2-7; possibly TRBD2 for D (5 bases). This CDR3 contains 15 residues. Germline V gene sequence: CDR1 SGHRS, CDR2 YFSETQ. Deletions cut 2 bases from V and 6 bases from J, with 18 bases between. The CDR3 loop reads CASSFSGSRSSEQYF. In DNA, the CDR3 is TGCGCCAGCAGCTTCTCGGGAAGCCGATCATCCGAGCAGTACTTC.

In this sample, this clonotype turned up a few times. The rearrangement uses TRBV27 and TRBJ1-6, with a possible D match to TRBD1 (5 bases). There are 16 residues in the CDR3. Looked up from germline, CDR1 is MNHEY and CDR2 is SMNVEV (reference sequence). V was shortened by 7 bases and J by 10 bases, with 23 bases between the two germline ends. The chain's CDR3 is CASKLSSGVFGSPLHF. The CDR3 nucleotides are TGTGCCAGCAAACTATCATCGGGGGTTTTTGGGTCACCCCTCCACTTT.